These 10 T cell receptor beta chains were sequenced from one sample in a study of blood T cell repertoires in COVID-19. Sequencing used immunoSEQ multiplex PCR; TCRdb keeps in-frame clones, though not all of them. The sample yields about 260,000 clones, more than 85% seen once. Sequencing input: peripheral blood. The source is a person between 18 and 35 years old with COVID-19, enrolled during active disease.

This clone was seen only a few times. The CDR3 bases are TGTGCCAGCAGCCCGTCCCGTCAGGGGAGCAATCAGCCCCAGCATTTT. Translating gives CASSPSRQGSNQPQHF. The chain is built from TRBV4-2 and TRBJ1-5; maybe TRBD1 (6 bases). The germline V gene encodes CDR1 LGHNA and CDR2 YNFKEQ. Trimming stripped 4 bases from V and 1 base from J, with 14 bases between. The CDR3 runs 16 residues.

The DNA for the CDR3 is TGTGCCAGTAGCGTTACAGGGGGCGCTATCACCGGGGAGCTGTTTTTT. This sequence encodes CASSVTGGAITGELFF. The rearrangement uses TRBV19 and TRBJ2-2; TRBD1 matches 9 bases. The CDR3 has 16 residues. J was trimmed by 4 bases and V by 6 bases; bases with no gene match: 9. Germline values: CDR1 LNHDA, CDR2 SQIVND (reference sequence).

V usage is TRBV3-1 (or the pseudogene TRBV3-2) and J usage is TRBJ1-2; a possible D gene is TRBD1 (5 bases). CDR3 size: 13 residues. Looked up from germline, CDR1 is LGHDT and CDR2 is YNNKEL (reference sequence). Between the trimmed V and J ends, which lost 2 bases and 4 bases, there was a span of 8 bases. Here the CDR3 reads CASSQQGGYGYTF. DNA for the CDR3: TGTGCCAGCAGCCAACAGGGTGGCTATGGCTACACCTTC.

V is TRBV5-1 and J is TRBJ2-1; D is unclear. The CDR3 runs to 14 residues. Between the trimmed V and J ends, which lost 7 bases and 4 bases, there was a span of 15 bases. CDR1 and CDR2 (germline): SGHRS, YFSETQ. The CDR3 nucleotides are TGCGCCAGCCAACGGTCCTCATTTTACAATGAGCAGTTCTTC. This gives the protein CASQRSSFYNEQFF.

The J gene is TRBJ2-5, the V gene TRBV6-5, with TRBD1 matching 10 bases. V gave up 6 bases and J gave up 4 bases; unmatched junction bases: 5. Germline V gives CDR1 MNHEY, CDR2 SVGAGI. The CDR3 covers 14 residues. The CDR3 region is CASRDRGLGETQYF. In DNA form, the CDR3 reads TGTGCCAGCAGAGACAGGGGGCTCGGAGAGACCCAGTACTTC.

This chain joins TRBV18 and TRBJ2-5, with a tentative D call TRBD1 (5 bases). Per the germline V gene, CDR1 is KGHSH and CDR2 is LQKENI. The V end lost 3 bases, the J end lost 2 bases, and 13 bases lay between the germline ends. The CDR3 covers 15 residues. The CDR3 sequence: CASSPPTALQETQYF. CDR3 bases: TGTGCCAGCTCACCCCCGACAGCACTTCAAGAGACCCAGTACTTC.

This chain connects TRBV6-5 to TRBJ1-5; D may be TRBD1 (6 bases). The CDR3 covers 12 residues. V shed 6 bases and J shed 6 bases, with 9 bases lying between them. Germline CDR1 reads MNHEY; CDR2 reads SVGAGI. In DNA form, the CDR3 reads TGTGCCAGCAGGTGGGGGCCTCAGCCCCAGCATTTT. Translating it yields CASRWGPQPQHF.

J is TRBJ2-4 and V is TRBV3-1 (or the pseudogene TRBV3-2); 9 bases line up with TRBD2. CDR1 LGHDT and CDR2 YNNKEL come from the germline V gene (reference sequence). This CDR3 is 13 amino acids long. J lost 6 bases, V lost 4 bases, and 1 base had no gene match. The CDR3: CASSLRGGNIQYF. As DNA, the CDR3 is TGTGCCAGCAGCCTGCGGGGGGGAAACATTCAGTACTTC.

The chain links TRBV12-3 or TRBV12-4 to TRBJ2-2; 11 bases match TRBD1. J was trimmed by 10 bases and V by 5 bases; bases with no gene match: 3. The CDR3 contains 13 residues. CDR3: CASSKDRGQELFF. The CDR3 bases are TGTGCCAGCAGTAAGGACAGGGGGCAGGAGCTGTTTTTT.

The rearrangement uses TRBV7-2 and TRBJ2-5, with 9 bases that match TRBD2. The J segment lost 9 bases and the V segment lost 5 bases, leaving 7 bases of the junction unmatched. The CDR3 contains 13 residues. CDR1 and CDR2 from the germline V gene are SGHTA and FQGNSA. The CDR3: CASSPGTSLPQYF. The CDR3 DNA follows: TGTGCCAGCAGCCCTGGGACTAGCTTACCCCAGTACTTC.